This TCR beta chain was profiled in a study of T-cell reconstitution after alpha-beta-depleted transplantation in children. Unique molecular identifiers were incorporated into the prepared TCRbeta library. TCRdb analysed the PCR reads with MiXCR anew, one entry per CDR3 protein. Here the sample spans roughly 500,000 distinct CDR3 sequences, approximately 13% being singletons. The CDR3 sequence is 15 residues long. V gave up 1 base and J gave up 5 bases; unmatched junction bases: 7. Germline V gene lookup returns CDR1 SGHRS and CDR2 YFSETQ. The clonotype was recovered from a human donor who donated a stem cell graft to a child with combined immunodeficiency. The source was PBMCs from the stem cell graft donor, collected from the stem cell graft. The V call is TRBV5-1, the J call TRBJ2-3; 7 positions match TRBD1. DNA for the CDR3: TGCGCCAGCAGCTTGAATCCAGGGGGTGTAGATACGCAGTATTTT. Translated: CASSLNPGGVDTQYF. Full variable domain (rest looked up from reference TRBV5-1 and TRBJ2-3): KAGVTQTPRYLIKTRGQQVTLSCSPISGHRSVSWYQQTPGQGLQFLFEYFSETQRNKGNFPGRFSGRQFSNSRSEMNVSTLELGDSALYLCASSLNPGGVDTQYFGPGTRLTVL.